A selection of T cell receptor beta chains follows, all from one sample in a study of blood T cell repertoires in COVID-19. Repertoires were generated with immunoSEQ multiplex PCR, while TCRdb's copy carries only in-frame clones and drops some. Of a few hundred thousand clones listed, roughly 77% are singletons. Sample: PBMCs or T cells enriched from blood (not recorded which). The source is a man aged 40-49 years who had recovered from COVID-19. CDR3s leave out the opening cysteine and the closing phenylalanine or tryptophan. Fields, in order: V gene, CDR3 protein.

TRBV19 ASRAGAGELF
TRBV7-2 ASSRDTDYGYT
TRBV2 ASSEDIGTGNRQF
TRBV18 ASSDLGGNNEQF
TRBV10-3 AISERGTDMNTEAF
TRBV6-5 ASSSSSYNSPLH
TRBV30 AWSGNLGTGTSPLH
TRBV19 ASSIVSGFYNEQF
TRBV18 ASSPLHQGLAGSEQY
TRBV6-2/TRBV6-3 ASSPRTGTSSGANVLT
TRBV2 ASTKETGTHYF
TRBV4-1 ASSQAYAGQATEAF
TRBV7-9 ASSLTGGRSGELF
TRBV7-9 ASSGTEETQY
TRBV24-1 ATSETSGSYNEQF
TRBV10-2 ASSGTGVNYGYT
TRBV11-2 ASSSAGGQYNEQF
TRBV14 ASSQERTGRTEAF
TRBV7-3 ASSFPGSPLH
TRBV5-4 ASTLPGDRGPNEQF
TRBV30 AWTPGGGNEQF
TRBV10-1 ASSGGTGSYNEQF
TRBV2 ASRSQGWYGYT
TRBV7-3 ASRGQGADTEAF
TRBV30 AWSPQPRYNEQF
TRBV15 ATSRERAGPESEQY
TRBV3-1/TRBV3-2 ASSPGLAGGNEQF
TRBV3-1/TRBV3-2 ASRYQGTGNTIY
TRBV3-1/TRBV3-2 ASSQVFHNEQF
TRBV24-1 ATSDPKDGGFSPLH
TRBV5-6 ASTKNRVSGGYT
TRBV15 ATSTFYGLAETYNEQF